This is a list of T cell receptor beta chains from one sample in a study of blood T cell repertoires in COVID-19. Measured with immunoSEQ multiplex PCR; TCRdb has only the in-frame clones, and not every one. The repertoire holds 200,000 to 300,000 clones, with approximately 86% as singletons. Sequenced input: peripheral blood. These receptors were obtained from a man aged 25-45 years with active or convalescent COVID-19. Both conserved end residues are part of each CDR3. Fields, in order: J gene, V gene, clone size, D gene, CDR3 DNA, CDR3 protein. D genes are given only for firm matches. Only some rows state a clone size, as once, few, many or a class for expanded clones.

j_call: TRBJ2-1
v_call: TRBV30
clone_size: .
d_call: TRBD2
cdr3_nt: TGTGCCTGGACCGATATAAACCTAGCGGGGGCTTTGAGTGAGCAGTTCTTC
cdr3_aa: CAWTDINLAGALSEQFF

j_call: TRBJ2-7
v_call: TRBV5-1
clone_size: .
d_call: TRBD1
cdr3_nt: TGCGCCAGCAGCCTACCCCAGGGGGCGCAGAGCGAGCAGTACTTC
cdr3_aa: CASSLPQGAQSEQYF

j_call: TRBJ1-6
v_call: TRBV27
clone_size: .
d_call: .
cdr3_nt: TGTGCCAGCGGGGCGTCTTCCCTAAATTCACCCCTCCACTTT
cdr3_aa: CASGASSLNSPLHF

j_call: TRBJ2-7
v_call: TRBV13
clone_size: .
d_call: .
cdr3_nt: TGTGCCAGCAGCTTACGTGCGCGGCACGAGCAGTACTTC
cdr3_aa: CASSLRARHEQYF

j_call: TRBJ2-2
v_call: TRBV23-1
clone_size: .
d_call: TRBD2
cdr3_nt: TGCGCCAGCAGATCCGGGGGGGGATTAAACACCGGGGAGCTGTTTTTT
cdr3_aa: CASRSGGGLNTGELFF

j_call: TRBJ1-2
v_call: TRBV30
clone_size: .
d_call: .
cdr3_nt: TGTGCCTGGAGAGGGGTCAGATCAGGAGCTAACTATGGCTACACCTTC
cdr3_aa: CAWRGVRSGANYGYTF

j_call: TRBJ2-7
v_call: TRBV14
clone_size: .
d_call: .
cdr3_nt: TGTGCCAGCAGCCAAGGTAAGGGGGAGCCGATCTACGAGCAGTACTTC
cdr3_aa: CASSQGKGEPIYEQYF

j_call: TRBJ2-6
v_call: TRBV27
clone_size: .
d_call: .
cdr3_nt: TGTGCCAGCATGGCGGTTGATGGGGCCAACGTCCTGACTTTC
cdr3_aa: CASMAVDGANVLTF

j_call: TRBJ1-6
v_call: TRBV14
clone_size: few
d_call: .
cdr3_nt: TGTGCCAGCAGACAGGTAGATAATTCACCCCTCCACTTT
cdr3_aa: CASRQVDNSPLHF

j_call: TRBJ2-2
v_call: TRBV21-1
clone_size: .
d_call: .
cdr3_nt: TGTGCCAGCAGCAAAGAGTGGGAGACCGCGAACACCGGGGAGCTGTTTTTT
cdr3_aa: CASSKEWETANTGELFF

j_call: TRBJ1-2
v_call: TRBV29-1
clone_size: .
d_call: .
cdr3_nt: TGCAGCGTTGGGGCCAACTATGGCTACACCTTC
cdr3_aa: CSVGANYGYTF

j_call: TRBJ2-7
v_call: TRBV6-5
clone_size: .
d_call: TRBD1
cdr3_nt: TGTGCCAGCAGTTACTCGAACAGGGGTAGTCTCGAGCAGTACTTC
cdr3_aa: CASSYSNRGSLEQYF

j_call: TRBJ2-3
v_call: TRBV6-5
clone_size: .
d_call: TRBD1
cdr3_nt: TGTGCCAGCAGCCCGACAGGGGCCACAGATACGCAGTATTTT
cdr3_aa: CASSPTGATDTQYF

j_call: TRBJ2-7
v_call: TRBV4-2
clone_size: .
d_call: .
cdr3_nt: TGTGCCAGCAGCCAAGAATGGCAGGGTCGCGACGAGCAGTACTTC
cdr3_aa: CASSQEWQGRDEQYF

j_call: TRBJ2-1
v_call: TRBV29-1
clone_size: .
d_call: TRBD1
cdr3_nt: TGCAGCGTGTACGGGACAGGGGGCCTGTACAATGAGCAGTTCTTC
cdr3_aa: CSVYGTGGLYNEQFF

j_call: TRBJ2-2
v_call: TRBV6-2/TRBV6-3
clone_size: .
d_call: .
cdr3_nt: TGTGCCAGCAGTTACGGTAGTATGTCCCTGAACACCGGGGAGCTGTTTTTT
cdr3_aa: CASSYGSMSLNTGELFF

j_call: TRBJ2-1
v_call: TRBV9
clone_size: .
d_call: .
cdr3_nt: TGTGCCAGCAGCGAAAATATTCCCAAAGGGGGTAACAATGAGCAGTTCTTC
cdr3_aa: CASSENIPKGGNNEQFF

j_call: TRBJ1-3
v_call: TRBV5-1
clone_size: .
d_call: TRBD1
cdr3_nt: TGCGCCAGCAGCCTCGGGACAGGGAACACCATATATTTT
cdr3_aa: CASSLGTGNTIYF

j_call: TRBJ1-2
v_call: TRBV30
clone_size: .
d_call: .
cdr3_nt: TGTGCCTCGGAATCAGGCTATGGCTACACCTTC
cdr3_aa: CASESGYGYTF

j_call: TRBJ2-3
v_call: TRBV7-2
clone_size: .
d_call: .
cdr3_nt: TGTGCCAGCAGCCCCGCTCCGGGGGCAGATACGCAGTATTTT
cdr3_aa: CASSPAPGADTQYF

j_call: TRBJ2-2
v_call: TRBV11-1
clone_size: .
d_call: .
cdr3_nt: TGTGCCAGCGGTAAAGACAGGACGAACACCGGGGAGCTGTTTTTT
cdr3_aa: CASGKDRTNTGELFF

j_call: TRBJ2-3
v_call: TRBV6-2/TRBV6-3
clone_size: .
d_call: .
cdr3_nt: TGTGCCAGCAGTTACTCCGGGGAGATTACGCAGTATTTT
cdr3_aa: CASSYSGEITQYF

j_call: TRBJ2-3
v_call: TRBV9
clone_size: .
d_call: TRBD2
cdr3_nt: TGTGCCAGCAGCGTGACGGGCGGGGGTATGACAGATACGCAGTATTTT
cdr3_aa: CASSVTGGGMTDTQYF

j_call: TRBJ1-5
v_call: TRBV24-1
clone_size: .
d_call: TRBD1
cdr3_nt: TGTGCCACCAGTGATCTCCGGGACAGGGGGCGGGAACAGCCCCAGCATTTT
cdr3_aa: CATSDLRDRGREQPQHF

j_call: TRBJ1-1
v_call: TRBV4-3
clone_size: .
d_call: TRBD1
cdr3_nt: TGCGCCAGCAGCCAGCCGGTTGGGCAGGGGGTAAAAACTGAAGCTTTCTTT
cdr3_aa: CASSQPVGQGVKTEAFF

j_call: TRBJ1-6
v_call: TRBV2
clone_size: .
d_call: .
cdr3_nt: TGTGCCAGCAGTGAAGCGGCGGGGATCCGGTCACCCCTCCACTTT
cdr3_aa: CASSEAAGIRSPLHF

j_call: TRBJ2-5
v_call: TRBV10-3
clone_size: .
d_call: TRBD1
cdr3_nt: TGTGCCATCAAGGGGGCCGCGGAGACCCAGTACTTC
cdr3_aa: CAIKGAAETQYF

j_call: TRBJ2-1
v_call: TRBV30
clone_size: .
d_call: .
cdr3_nt: TGTGCTTGGAGGGGGGGAAATGAGCAGTTCTTC
cdr3_aa: CAWRGGNEQFF

j_call: TRBJ1-1
v_call: TRBV30
clone_size: .
d_call: TRBD1
cdr3_nt: TGTGCCTGGACGGGACAGGGGAACACTGAAGCTTTCTTT
cdr3_aa: CAWTGQGNTEAFF

j_call: TRBJ1-1
v_call: TRBV4-2
clone_size: .
d_call: .
cdr3_nt: TGTGCCAGCAGCCAAGTACAACGAATGGACACTGAAGCTTTCTTT
cdr3_aa: CASSQVQRMDTEAFF

j_call: TRBJ1-2
v_call: TRBV2
clone_size: .
d_call: .
cdr3_nt: TGTGCCAGCAGTGTTTATCATGGCTACACCTTC
cdr3_aa: CASSVYHGYTF

j_call: TRBJ1-2
v_call: TRBV7-2
clone_size: few
d_call: .
cdr3_nt: TGTGCCAGCAGCCCCCAGGGCGGATCTGGTATTAACTATGGCTACACCTTC
cdr3_aa: CASSPQGGSGINYGYTF

j_call: TRBJ2-7
v_call: TRBV10-3
clone_size: few
d_call: TRBD1
cdr3_nt: TGTGCCATCAGTCTACAGACAGGGGGATACGAGCAGTACTTC
cdr3_aa: CAISLQTGGYEQYF

j_call: TRBJ2-3
v_call: TRBV3-1/TRBV3-2
clone_size: .
d_call: .
cdr3_nt: TGTGCCAGCAGCCAATCTGCAGATACGCAGTATTTT
cdr3_aa: CASSQSADTQYF

j_call: TRBJ2-5
v_call: TRBV28
clone_size: .
d_call: TRBD2
cdr3_nt: TGTGCCAGCAGAAGGACTAGCGCCGAGACCCAGTACTTC
cdr3_aa: CASRRTSAETQYF

j_call: TRBJ1-1
v_call: TRBV15
clone_size: few
d_call: .
cdr3_nt: TGTGCCACCAGCAGAGTTCGGACTGAAGCTTTCTTT
cdr3_aa: CATSRVRTEAFF

j_call: TRBJ2-1
v_call: TRBV14
clone_size: .
d_call: TRBD2
cdr3_nt: TGTGCCAGCAGCCAAGGCACCGGGACTAGCGGGTCTTACAATGAGCAGTTCTTC
cdr3_aa: CASSQGTGTSGSYNEQFF

j_call: TRBJ2-7
v_call: TRBV29-1
clone_size: once
d_call: TRBD2
cdr3_nt: TGCAGCGTTGAGTTTACTGTGCCGACTAGCGGGGACTACGAGCAGTACTTC
cdr3_aa: CSVEFTVPTSGDYEQYF

j_call: TRBJ2-1
v_call: TRBV19
clone_size: .
d_call: .
cdr3_nt: TGTGTTAAGAGTTTCTCCTACAATGAGCAGTTCTTC
cdr3_aa: CVKSFSYNEQFF

j_call: TRBJ1-1
v_call: TRBV27
clone_size: .
d_call: .
cdr3_nt: TGTGCCAGCAGTTACGGGACACAGAACACTGAAGCTTTCTTT
cdr3_aa: CASSYGTQNTEAFF

j_call: TRBJ1-2
v_call: TRBV6-1
clone_size: .
d_call: .
cdr3_nt: TGTGCCAGCAGTGAAGCAAGCGGCAGCCAGAGTGGTGGCTACACCTTC
cdr3_aa: CASSEASGSQSGGYTF

j_call: TRBJ2-7
v_call: TRBV27
clone_size: .
d_call: .
cdr3_nt: TGTGCCAGCAGCGCCAGGGTGTCCTACGAGCAGTACTTC
cdr3_aa: CASSARVSYEQYF

j_call: TRBJ2-5
v_call: TRBV27
clone_size: .
d_call: .
cdr3_nt: TGTGCCAGCAGACCCCCGCGGACGGGGGGCGAGACCCAGTACTTC
cdr3_aa: CASRPPRTGGETQYF

j_call: TRBJ2-7
v_call: TRBV7-6
clone_size: once
d_call: TRBD2
cdr3_nt: TGTGCCAGCAGCCTTGGACTAGCGGGGGCAAATCCCTACGAGCAGTACTTC
cdr3_aa: CASSLGLAGANPYEQYF

j_call: TRBJ2-7
v_call: TRBV6-1
clone_size: few
d_call: .
cdr3_nt: TGTGCCAGCAGTGAGCTAAGGAGCTCCTACGAGCAGTACTTC
cdr3_aa: CASSELRSSYEQYF

j_call: TRBJ1-6
v_call: TRBV12-3/TRBV12-4
clone_size: .
d_call: .
cdr3_nt: TGTGCCAGCAGTTTAGTAGTTAATTCACCCCTCCACTTT
cdr3_aa: CASSLVVNSPLHF

j_call: TRBJ2-5
v_call: TRBV10-2
clone_size: .
d_call: TRBD2
cdr3_nt: TGCGCCAGCAGTACCGGACTAGCGGGGGGGCGAAAGACCCAGTACTTC
cdr3_aa: CASSTGLAGGRKTQYF

j_call: TRBJ1-5
v_call: TRBV27
clone_size: .
d_call: .
cdr3_nt: TGTGCCAGCAGTTTAGCAGGGTTAATCAATCAGCCCCAGCATTTT
cdr3_aa: CASSLAGLINQPQHF

j_call: TRBJ2-3
v_call: TRBV6-4
clone_size: .
d_call: .
cdr3_nt: TGTGCCAGCAGGGAGGGTTCTGGGGCAGATACGCAGTATTTT
cdr3_aa: CASREGSGADTQYF